The 21 T cell receptor beta chains below come from one sample, sequenced in a study of CD8 T cells in ankylosing spondylitis. One entry per CDR3 protein, called by TCRdb with MiXCR from the 5' RACE reads. The table lists around 100,000 distinct CDR3 sequences, about 24% of them singletons. Sequenced input: synovial fluid, either unsorted or a sorted T cell fraction (not recorded which). These receptors were taken from a male donor with ankylosing spondylitis.

This clonotype was seen many times. The rearrangement uses TRBV19 and TRBJ1-1; a weak D match, TRBD1 (5 bases). V was cut by 9 bases and J by 0 bases, with 23 bases left in between. The CDR3 is 17 amino acids. The germline gives CDR1 LNHDA, CDR2 SQIVND (reference sequence). The CDR3 region has the DNA TGTGCCAGCAAAACGGGGAGGGGAACTCCCATGAACACTGAAGCTTTCTTT. It specifies CASKTGRGTPMNTEAFF.

The V gene is TRBV11-2, the J gene TRBJ2-1; 10 bases are a match to TRBD2. J gave up 7 bases and V 4 bases, and 10 bases lay outside the gene matches. Germline V gene lookup returns CDR1 SGHAT and CDR2 FQNNGV. The CDR3 runs 16 residues. The DNA for the CDR3 is TGTGCCAGCAGCTACCATAGCGGGAGGCCCCGGAATGAGCAGTTCTTC. This codes for CASSYHSGRPRNEQFF.

The chain uses TRBV29-1 and TRBJ2-2; D is possibly TRBD1 or TRBD2 (5 bases each). The CDR3 is made up of 14 amino acids. The germline V gene encodes CDR1 SQVTM and CDR2 ANQGSEA. V was trimmed by 7 bases and J by 1 base, leaving 13 bases between them. The CDR3 DNA sequence: TGCAGCGCTCGGGACCGAAAGAACACCGGGGAGCTGTTTTTT. This gives the protein CSARDRKNTGELFF.

Many counts were recorded for this clonotype. V and J are TRBV4-2 and TRBJ2-2; possibly TRBD2 for D (5 bases). The CDR3 is 16 amino acids. Trimming removed 2 bases at V and 1 base at J, with 11 bases between. CDR1 is LGHNA, CDR2 YNFKEQ, per germline. The CDR3 reads CASSQYSAMNTGELFF. CDR3 in DNA: TGTGCCAGCAGCCAATATAGCGCGATGAACACCGGGGAGCTGTTTTTT.

J is TRBJ2-3 and V is TRBV27, with TRBD2 as a possible D gene (5 bases). Per germline, CDR1 MNHEY and CDR2 SMNVEV (reference sequence). This CDR3 is 18 amino acids long. Trimming pared 3 bases from V and 0 bases from J, leaving 19 bases between. The CDR3 DNA sequence: TGTGCCAGCAGTTTTAGGAGAGCGACTACCCCTAGCACAGATACGCAGTATTTT. Translated, it gives CASSFRRATTPSTDTQYF.

The CDR3 coding sequence is TGTGCCAGCAGTGAAGGGGACTATCGAAGTTACGAGCAGTACGTC. Translated, it gives CASSEGDYRSYEQYV. The chain joins TRBV2 to TRBJ2-7; TRBD2 agrees at 7 bases. J was trimmed by 4 bases and V by 1 base; bases with no gene match: 7. The CDR3 is 15 residues long. The germline V gene encodes CDR1 SNHLY and CDR2 FYNNEI.

This chain uses TRBV27 with TRBJ2-3; unclear D gene. The CDR3 runs to 15 residues. Trimming shortened V by 4 bases and J by 2 bases, and 13 bases separated the two germline ends. The germline gives CDR1 MNHEY, CDR2 SMNVEV (reference sequence). The CDR3 nucleotides are TGTGCCAGCAGTTCTAGGACCCCTATCACAGATACGCAGTATTTT. It translates to CASSSRTPITDTQYF.

This clonotype has only a few counts. The DNA for the CDR3 is TGTGCCAGCAGCCACCTGGGGGGCGCGTTTAGTCAGCCCCAGCATTTT. This codes for CASSHLGGAFSQPQHF. The chain employs TRBV7-6 and TRBJ1-5, with a tentative D call TRBD1 (6 bases). The V gene lost 5 bases and the J gene lost 6 bases, with 20 bases spanning the gap. The CDR3 is 16 amino acids. Germline CDR1 SGHVS, CDR2 FNYEAQ.

The chain has TRBV20-1 and TRBJ2-7, with 8 bases fitting TRBD1. CDR1 is DFQATT, CDR2 SNEGSKA, per germline (reference sequence). The CDR3 spans 13 residues. With 6 bases clipped from V and 4 bases from J, the junction kept 8 bases outside the gene matches. In DNA, the CDR3 is TGCAGTGCATCGGACAGGGCAAAATACGAGCAGTACGTC. Residues: CSASDRAKYEQYV.

CDR3 bases: TGTGCCAGTAGTATGTGGTATCAGCCCCAGCATTTT. Amino acids: CASSMWYQPQHF. The chain uses TRBV19 and TRBJ1-5; no reliable D call. Looked up from germline, CDR1 is LNHDA and CDR2 is SQIVND (reference sequence). The V end lost 3 bases, the J end lost 5 bases, and 5 bases lay between the germline ends. The CDR3 is made up of 12 amino acids.

This clonotype was counted many times. This chain connects TRBV12-3 or TRBV12-4 to TRBJ2-1, with 7 positions matching TRBD2. The CDR3 loop spans 14 amino acids. V gave up 4 bases and J gave up 6 bases; unmatched junction bases: 6. The CDR3 spells CASSYRSSGNEQFF. The CDR3 DNA sequence: TGTGCCAGCAGTTACCGGTCTAGCGGCAATGAGCAGTTCTTC.

This clonotype was counted a few times. V gene TRBV5-1 combines with J gene TRBJ1-2; maybe TRBD1 (5 bases). This CDR3 is 11 amino acids long. Germline CDR1 SGHRS, CDR2 YFSETQ. V lost 0 bases to trimming and J lost 10 bases, with 7 bases between them. The CDR3 is CASSLGQTYTF. CDR3 bases: TGCGCCAGCAGCTTGGGACAGACCTACACCTTC.

The V call is TRBV7-2, the J call TRBJ2-7, with TRBD2 matching over 9 bases. This CDR3 contains 16 residues. CDR1 is SGHTA and CDR2 is FQGNSA in the germline V gene. Trimming removed 5 bases from V and 6 bases from J; junction bases left unmatched: 14. CDR3 coding DNA: TGTGCCAGCAGCACCCAGGCGGGTAGCGGGAGTGCCGAGCAGTACTTC. Translated, it gives CASSTQAGSGSAEQYF. Complete variable domain (other parts from reference TRBV7-2 and TRBJ2-7): GAGVSQSPSNKVTEKGKDVELRCDPISGHTALYWYRQSLGQGLEFLIYFQGNSAPDKSGLPSDRFSAERTGGSVSTLTIQRTQQEDSAVYLCASSTQAGSGSAEQYFGPGTRLTVT.

At least ten counts were recorded for this clonotype. The V gene is TRBV20-1, the J gene TRBJ2-7, with D perhaps matching TRBD2 (6 bases). The CDR3 covers 15 residues. Trimming pared 0 bases from V and 3 bases from J, leaving 15 bases between. Germline V gene sequence: CDR1 DFQATT, CDR2 SNEGSKA (reference sequence). The CDR3 loop is CSARDLDGSGYEQYF. CDR3 nucleotide sequence: TGCAGTGCTAGAGATCTCGACGGGAGCGGCTACGAGCAGTACTTC.

The sample holds a few counts of this clonotype. The chain employs TRBV30 and TRBJ1-5; D is unclear. The CDR3 loop spans 12 amino acids. Germline-derived CDR1 and CDR2 are GTSNPN and SVGIG (reference sequence). The V end lost 5 bases, the J end lost 2 bases, and 7 bases lay between the germline ends. CDR3 DNA sequence: TGTGCCTGGGACGGCGGCAATCAGCCCCAGCATTTT. Translation gives CAWDGGNQPQHF.

This chain links TRBV6-1 with TRBJ1-5, with D unresolved. Trimming removed 0 bases at V and 4 bases at J, with 7 bases between. Per the germline V gene, CDR1 is MNHNS and CDR2 is SASEGT. The CDR3 runs to 14 residues. This CDR3 is CASSEAARNQPQHF. DNA for the CDR3: TGTGCCAGCAGTGAAGCTGCCCGTAATCAGCCCCAGCATTTT.

The V call is TRBV25-1, the J call TRBJ1-1; 8 bases align to TRBD1. V shed 0 bases and J 4 bases; nucleotides not matched to a gene: 13. The germline CDR1 and CDR2 sequences are MGHDK and SYGVNS. The CDR3 runs 18 residues. CDR3 region: CASSEYETGDRVITEAFF. The CDR3 region has the DNA TGTGCCAGCAGTGAATATGAGACAGGGGATCGTGTAATCACTGAAGCTTTCTTT. The whole variable domain, remainder taken from reference TRBV25-1 and TRBJ1-1, is EADIYQTPRYLVIGTGKKITLECSQTMGHDKMYWYQQDPGMELHLIHYSYGVNSTEKGDLSSESTVSRIRTEHFPLTLESARPSHTSQYLCASSEYETGDRVITEAFFGQGTRLTVV.

In its sample, this clonotype was seen many times. This rearrangement joins TRBV4-2 to TRBJ2-1; no reliable D call. The V end lost 2 bases, the J end lost 5 bases, and 10 bases lay between the germline ends. The CDR3 has 14 residues. Germline V gives CDR1 LGHNA, CDR2 YNFKEQ. CDR3: CASSQPVRDNEQFF. CDR3 bases: TGTGCCAGCAGCCAACCTGTAAGGGACAATGAGCAGTTCTTC.

This chain links TRBV5-1 with TRBJ2-1; D uncertain. The CDR3 loop spans 13 amino acids. Trimming cost V 0 bases and J 5 bases, with 6 bases left between them. The germline V gene encodes CDR1 SGHRS and CDR2 YFSETQ. The CDR3 sequence is CASSLAPDNEQFF. Here the CDR3 DNA reads TGCGCCAGCAGCTTGGCCCCGGACAATGAGCAGTTCTTC.

The V and J genes are TRBV15 and TRBJ2-2, with D tentatively TRBD1 or TRBD2 (5 bases each). CDR1 and CDR2 (germline): LNHNV, YYDKDF (reference sequence). Deletions cut 3 bases from V and 4 bases from J, with 21 bases between. The CDR3 has 18 residues. The CDR3 here is CATSSGSGLAVVTGELFF. In DNA, the CDR3 is TGTGCCACCAGCAGTGGCTCGGGGCTCGCCGTGGTCACCGGGGAGCTGTTTTTT.

This chain links TRBV7-6 with TRBJ2-5; D not certain. V shed 2 bases and J shed 2 bases, with 12 bases lying between them. The CDR3 totals 15 residues. Germline CDR1 and CDR2: SGHVS and FNYEAQ. CDR3 sequence: CASSLNAVGQETQYF. The CDR3 DNA reads as TGTGCCAGCAGCTTAAATGCGGTTGGACAAGAGACCCAGTACTTC.